Below, 9 T cell receptor beta chains from the same sample are listed, as sequenced in a study of T cell responses to AZD1222 COVID-19 vaccine. The method was immunoSEQ multiplex PCR; TCRdb's version includes in-frame clones alone and lacks a portion of them. The sample has just over 150,000 clones; roughly nine tenths are singletons. The source was peripheral blood, collected after recovery from COVID-19. The receptors were sampled from an adult who had recovered from COVID-19.

V is TRBV5-1 and J is TRBJ2-5, with D perhaps being TRBD1 or TRBD2 (5 bases each). The germline V gene encodes CDR1 SGHRS and CDR2 YFSETQ. This CDR3 region has 15 residues. V was clipped by 3 bases and J by 1 base, with 13 bases between them. The CDR3 sequence is CASSSGPAGQETQYF. CDR3 sequence (DNA): TGCGCCAGCAGCTCGGGACCCGCAGGCCAAGAGACCCAGTACTTC.

This clone was observed a handful of times. The chain employs TRBV7-9 and TRBJ1-6, with 11 bases that match TRBD1. This CDR3 is 15 amino acids long. Losses at the gene ends were 5 bases for V and 8 bases for J; bases not matched to a gene: 5. CDR1 and CDR2 (germline): SEHNR, FQNEAQ (reference sequence). The CDR3 DNA sequence: TGTGCCAGCAGCACCGGACAGGGGGCGGATTCACCCCTCCACTTT. Translating gives CASSTGQGADSPLHF.

This clone appeared a single time. V and J are TRBV18 and TRBJ1-4, with D maybe TRBD1 (6 bases). In germline, CDR1 is KGHSH, CDR2 LQKENI. This CDR3 is built from 14 residues. V shed 3 bases and J shed 4 bases, with 9 bases lying between them. The CDR3 region is CASSPTGSNEKLFF. The CDR3 DNA sequence: TGTGCCAGCTCACCGACAGGTAGTAATGAAAAACTGTTTTTT.

The chain joins TRBV28 to TRBJ1-5; D gene ambiguous. The CDR3 spans 14 residues. Trimming stripped 5 bases from V and 4 bases from J, with 12 bases between. Germline values: CDR1 MDHEN, CDR2 SYDVKM. Here the CDR3 reads CASSPPPVNQPQHF. CDR3 coding DNA: TGTGCCAGCAGTCCGCCCCCCGTAAATCAGCCCCAGCATTTT.

J is TRBJ2-2 and V is TRBV7-3; 9 bases agree with TRBD2. The CDR3 sequence is 14 residues long. The ends lost 6 bases at V and 1 base at J; junction bases unmatched: 0. The germline CDR1 and CDR2 sequences are SGHTA and FQGTGA. The CDR3 sequence is CASRTSGNTGELFF. CDR3 sequence (DNA): TGTGCCAGCAGGACTAGCGGGAACACCGGGGAGCTGTTTTTT.

V and J are TRBV27 and TRBJ1-1, with 8 positions matching TRBD1. From germline, CDR1 is MNHEY and CDR2 SMNVEV (reference sequence). The CDR3 length is 16 residues. The trim removed 8 bases at V and 2 bases at J, leaving 13 bases unmatched. The CDR3 spells CASQGGPGQVNTEAFF. The CDR3 nucleotides read TGTGCCAGCCAAGGGGGTCCGGGACAGGTTAACACTGAAGCTTTCTTT.

The chain combines TRBV5-1 with TRBJ1-2; D gene uncertain. The CDR3 is 16 residues long. Trimming stripped 0 bases from V and 2 bases from J, with 14 bases between. The germline CDR1 and CDR2 sequences are SGHRS and YFSETQ. CDR3 nucleotides: TGCGCCAGCAGCTTGGATTCTGGGCGAGTCAACTATGGCTACACCTTC. It translates to CASSLDSGRVNYGYTF.

The CDR3 reads CASREINTEAFF. In DNA, the CDR3 is TGTGCCAGCAGGGAAATCAACACTGAAGCTTTCTTT. The chain uses TRBV2 and TRBJ1-1, with D unresolved. Germline V CDR1 and CDR2: SNHLY, FYNNEI. CDR3 size: 12 residues. Trimming cost V 6 bases and J 2 bases, with 7 bases left between them.

The chain couples TRBV12-3 or TRBV12-4 to TRBJ1-3; D uncertain. Between the trimmed V and J ends, which lost 7 bases and 2 bases, there was a span of 6 bases. The CDR3 sequence is 12 residues long. In DNA, the CDR3 is TGTGCCAGCACCGGGACTGGAAACACCATATATTTT. It encodes CASTGTGNTIYF.